This is a list of T cell receptor beta chains from one sample in a study of CD8+CD57+ T cells in acquired aplastic anemia. Via MiXCR, TCRdb re-called the reads, giving one row per CDR3 protein. Altogether about 150,000 distinct CDR3 sequences are present, over 50% being singletons, with the ten largest covering more than 10%. The sequenced sample consisted of sorted CD4+, CD8+, or CD8+CD57+ T cells (not recorded which) from PBMCs. These receptors were taken from a human donor with aplastic anemia. Each CDR3 is given with its conserved first and last residue. Fields, in order: V gene, clone size, J gene, D gene, CDR3 protein, CDR3 DNA. D genes are given only for firm matches. Expanded clones are given a class, and other clones once, few, many or no size at all.

v_gene: TRBV5-1
abundance: -
j_gene: TRBJ2-1
d_gene: TRBD2
CDR3aa: CASSYRQGLATYNEQFF
CDR3nt: TGCGCCAGCAGCTACCGACAGGGACTAGCGACCTACAATGAGCAGTTCTTC

v_gene: TRBV5-1
abundance: many
j_gene: TRBJ2-1
d_gene: -
CDR3aa: CASRGFSSSYNEQFF
CDR3nt: TGCGCCAGCAGGGGTTTCAGCAGCTCCTACAATGAGCAGTTCTTC

v_gene: TRBV19
abundance: many
j_gene: TRBJ1-2
d_gene: -
CDR3aa: CASSPKTGPYGYTF
CDR3nt: TGTGCCAGTAGTCCTAAAACAGGGCCGTATGGCTACACCTTC

v_gene: TRBV24-1
abundance: -
j_gene: TRBJ1-2
d_gene: TRBD1
CDR3aa: CATSDSWTGNGYTF
CDR3nt: TGTGCCACCAGTGATAGTTGGACAGGGAATGGCTACACCTTC

v_gene: TRBV7-6
abundance: -
j_gene: TRBJ2-1
d_gene: -
CDR3aa: CASSFLWGAYNEQFF
CDR3nt: TGTGCCAGCAGCTTTCTGTGGGGGGCGTACAATGAGCAGTTCTTC

v_gene: TRBV20-1
abundance: -
j_gene: TRBJ2-3
d_gene: -
CDR3aa: CSARDLGGLDTQYF
CDR3nt: TGCAGTGCTAGAGATCTTGGGGGGTTGGATACGCAGTATTTT

v_gene: TRBV7-9
abundance: many
j_gene: TRBJ2-7
d_gene: -
CDR3aa: CASSSGPSREQYF
CDR3nt: TGTGCCAGCAGCTCGGGCCCCTCGAGGGAGCAGTACTTC

v_gene: TRBV20-1
abundance: -
j_gene: TRBJ2-5
d_gene: TRBD1
CDR3aa: CSARVQGQTRETQYF
CDR3nt: TGCAGTGCTAGGGTTCAGGGACAGACAAGAGAGACCCAGTACTTC

v_gene: TRBV20-1
abundance: -
j_gene: TRBJ1-2
d_gene: TRBD1
CDR3aa: CSASGGGYGYTF
CDR3nt: TGCAGTGCTTCAGGGGGCGGCTATGGCTACACCTTC

v_gene: TRBV7-2
abundance: few
j_gene: TRBJ2-5
d_gene: -
CDR3aa: CASSSPAQETQYF
CDR3nt: TGTGCCAGCAGCTCCCCTGCACAGGAGACCCAGTACTTC

v_gene: TRBV9
abundance: many
j_gene: TRBJ2-1
d_gene: TRBD1
CDR3aa: CASSKSGGLNNEQFF
CDR3nt: TGTGCCAGCAGCAAATCAGGGGGCCTTAACAATGAGCAGTTCTTC

v_gene: TRBV7-7
abundance: many
j_gene: TRBJ2-1
d_gene: -
CDR3aa: CASSLALTDEQFF
CDR3nt: TGTGCCAGCAGCTTAGCTTTGACGGATGAGCAGTTCTTC

v_gene: TRBV7-6
abundance: -
j_gene: TRBJ2-7
d_gene: -
CDR3aa: CASRYAQDGTYEQYF
CDR3nt: TGTGCCAGCAGGTACGCGCAGGACGGGACCTACGAGCAGTACTTC

v_gene: TRBV12-3/TRBV12-4
abundance: -
j_gene: TRBJ1-4
d_gene: -
CDR3aa: CASSPMGGPTNEKLFF
CDR3nt: TGTGCCAGCAGCCCCATGGGGGGGCCAACTAATGAAAAACTGTTTTTT

v_gene: TRBV12-3/TRBV12-4
abundance: -
j_gene: TRBJ2-2
d_gene: -
CDR3aa: CASSFKTVANTGELFF
CDR3nt: TGTGCCAGCAGTTTTAAGACTGTGGCGAACACCGGGGAGCTGTTTTTT

v_gene: TRBV7-7
abundance: -
j_gene: TRBJ2-5
d_gene: -
CDR3aa: CASSFTGPQETQYF
CDR3nt: TGTGCCAGCAGCTTTACAGGGCCACAAGAGACCCAGTACTTC

v_gene: TRBV15
abundance: few
j_gene: TRBJ2-7
d_gene: TRBD2
CDR3aa: CATSRAGGDYEQYF
CDR3nt: TGTGCCACCAGCAGAGCGGGGGGAGACTACGAGCAGTACTTC

v_gene: TRBV2
abundance: many
j_gene: TRBJ1-5
d_gene: TRBD1
CDR3aa: CASRGGDSKDQPQHF
CDR3nt: TGTGCCAGCAGGGGGGGGGACAGCAAAGATCAGCCCCAGCATTTT

v_gene: TRBV2
abundance: many
j_gene: TRBJ2-7
d_gene: -
CDR3aa: CASRDPTGEVSYEQYF
CDR3nt: TGTGCCAGCAGAGACCCTACAGGGGAGGTCTCCTACGAGCAGTACTTC

v_gene: TRBV19
abundance: -
j_gene: TRBJ1-2
d_gene: -
CDR3aa: CASSITGSGLGCTF
CDR3nt: TGTGCCAGTAGTATTACCGGGTCAGGACTCGGCTGCACCTTC

v_gene: TRBV20-1
abundance: many
j_gene: TRBJ1-1
d_gene: -
CDR3aa: CSARDRVEGTEAFF
CDR3nt: TGCAGTGCTAGAGACAGGGTAGAGGGCACTGAAGCTTTCTTT

v_gene: TRBV6-1
abundance: few
j_gene: TRBJ2-7
d_gene: TRBD2
CDR3aa: CASSGGTSGGVSYEQYF
CDR3nt: TGTGCCAGCAGTGGCGGGACTAGCGGGGGGGTCTCCTACGAGCAGTACTTC

v_gene: TRBV12-3/TRBV12-4
abundance: once
j_gene: TRBJ2-1
d_gene: TRBD2
CDR3aa: CASRHWGARGGYNEQFF
CDR3nt: TGTGCCAGCAGACACTGGGGGGCGCGGGGGGGATACAATGAGCAGTTCTTC

v_gene: TRBV7-2
abundance: once
j_gene: TRBJ1-4
d_gene: -
CDR3aa: CASSLAREKLFF
CDR3nt: TGTGCCAGCAGCTTAGCCAGGGAAAAACTGTTTTTT

v_gene: TRBV25-1
abundance: -
j_gene: TRBJ1-5
d_gene: TRBD1
CDR3aa: CASSDSGTGTLGSNQPQHF
CDR3nt: TGTGCCAGCAGTGATTCCGGGACAGGGACTCTCGGGAGCAATCAGCCCCAGCATTTT

v_gene: TRBV5-4
abundance: -
j_gene: TRBJ2-5
d_gene: -
CDR3aa: CASSLAGTSQETQYF
CDR3nt: TGTGCCAGCAGCTTGGCCGGGACTTCTCAAGAGACCCAGTACTTC

v_gene: TRBV10-3
abundance: -
j_gene: TRBJ1-5
d_gene: -
CDR3aa: CAISESEGFGNQPQHF
CDR3nt: TGTGCCATCAGTGAGTCTGAGGGTTTTGGCAATCAGCCCCAGCATTTT

v_gene: TRBV6-1
abundance: many
j_gene: TRBJ2-7
d_gene: -
CDR3aa: CASSDLQGLGEAEQYF
CDR3nt: TGTGCCAGCAGTGACCTACAGGGTTTGGGGGAAGCCGAGCAGTACTTC

v_gene: TRBV19
abundance: -
j_gene: TRBJ1-5
d_gene: TRBD1
CDR3aa: CASSLSRTGRFRNQPQHF
CDR3nt: TGTGCCAGTAGTCTTTCTAGGACAGGTCGGTTCAGGAATCAGCCCCAGCATTTT

v_gene: TRBV10-3
abundance: many
j_gene: TRBJ2-3
d_gene: -
CDR3aa: CAISRAGTEGADTQYF
CDR3nt: TGTGCCATCTCCCGAGCCGGGACGGAGGGGGCAGATACGCAGTATTTT

v_gene: TRBV2
abundance: -
j_gene: TRBJ2-1
d_gene: TRBD2
CDR3aa: CASRPSGGKQFF
CDR3nt: TGTGCCAGCAGGCCTAGCGGGGGAAAGCAGTTCTTC

v_gene: TRBV19
abundance: -
j_gene: TRBJ1-5
d_gene: -
CDR3aa: CASSINWQPQHF
CDR3nt: TGTGCCAGTAGTATAAACTGGCAGCCCCAGCATTTT

v_gene: TRBV19
abundance: -
j_gene: TRBJ1-6
d_gene: -
CDR3aa: CASSIRDDSPLHF
CDR3nt: TGTGCCAGTAGTATCCGGGACGATTCACCCCTCCACTTT

v_gene: TRBV2
abundance: many
j_gene: TRBJ2-1
d_gene: -
CDR3aa: CASDPGVDDNEQFF
CDR3nt: TGTGCCAGTGACCCCGGGGTTGACGACAATGAGCAGTTCTTC

v_gene: TRBV9
abundance: many
j_gene: TRBJ2-7
d_gene: -
CDR3aa: CASSSRAEGYVQYF
CDR3nt: TGTGCCAGCAGTTCGCGCGCCGAGGGTTACGTTCAGTACTTC

v_gene: TRBV15
abundance: -
j_gene: TRBJ2-5
d_gene: -
CDR3aa: CATSLGTGGETQYF
CDR3nt: TGTGCCACCAGCTTAGGGACGGGGGGCGAGACCCAGTACTTC

v_gene: TRBV24-1
abundance: few
j_gene: TRBJ2-7
d_gene: -
CDR3aa: CATSDYPSSYEQYF
CDR3nt: TGTGCCACCAGTGATTATCCTAGCTCCTACGAGCAGTACTTC